The 27 T cell receptor beta chains below come from one sample, sequenced in a study of T-cell reconstitution after alpha-beta-depleted transplantation in children. During its preparation, the TCRbeta library received unique molecular identifiers. TCRdb called the PCR reads again in MiXCR, with one record for every CDR3 protein. The table has some 450,000 distinct CDR3 sequences, over 40% seen once. Specimen: PBMCs, collected before TCRalphabeta/CD19-depleted stem cell transplant. The source of these receptors is a girl under 10 years old with aplastic anemia, due to receive a stem cell transplant.

The chain combines TRBV29-1 with TRBJ2-3; D could derive from TRBD1 or TRBD2 (5 bases each). This CDR3 has 14 amino acids. Germline assignment: CDR1 SQVTM and CDR2 ANQGSEA. V was pared by 6 bases and J by 4 bases, with 17 bases between. This chain's CDR3 is CSVSGDLGSDTQYF. Written as DNA, the CDR3 is TGCAGCGTATCCGGGGACCTAGGTTCAGATACGCAGTATTTT.

This clonotype was counted many times. J is TRBJ2-1 and V is TRBV24-1; 10 nucleotides line up with TRBD1. CDR1 is KGHDR and CDR2 is SFDVKD in the germline V gene. The CDR3 is made up of 16 amino acids. The ends lost 3 bases at V and 3 bases at J; junction bases unmatched: 4. The CDR3 is CATSDPRTGGYNEQFF. CDR3 coding DNA: TGTGCCACCAGTGATCCCCGGACAGGGGGCTACAATGAGCAGTTCTTC.

The table lists this clonotype with many counts. This chain joins TRBV24-1 and TRBJ2-2; 12 nucleotides agree with TRBD2. V lost 10 bases to trimming and J lost 3 bases; unmatched junction nucleotides: 17. CDR1 is KGHDR and CDR2 is SFDVKD in the germline V gene. The CDR3 is made up of 19 amino acids. In DNA form, the CDR3 reads TGTGCCACTTCTAACCCCTCGGGACTAGCGGGCTCGGACACCGGGGAGCTGTTTTTT. The encoded protein is CATSNPSGLAGSDTGELFF.

The count of this clonotype is one. This may arise from a read error, as a much more abundant clone is one base away. As the CDR3 is not closed by the conserved phenylalanine or tryptophan, this likely results from a read error. V usage is TRBV4-2 and J usage is TRBJ2-2; the D is unclear. This CDR3 region has 15 residues. The germline CDR1 and CDR2 sequences are LGHNA and YNFKEQ. Between the trimmed V and J ends, which lost 1 base and 6 bases, there was a span of 12 bases. The CDR3 bases are TGTGCCAGCAGCCAAGGCCTAACTAAAGCCGGGGAGCTGTTTTTG. Amino acid sequence: CASSQGLTKAGELFL.

This chain links TRBV27 with TRBJ2-7; 9 bases are a match to TRBD2. The CDR3 contains 15 residues. The J segment lost 4 bases and the V segment lost 2 bases, leaving 6 bases of the junction unmatched. CDR1 is MNHEY, CDR2 SMNVEV, per germline (reference sequence). CDR3: CASSLSLAGAYEQYF. CDR3 DNA: TGTGCCAGCAGTTTAAGCTTAGCGGGGGCTTACGAGCAGTACTTC.

This clonotype was counted at least ten times. This chain uses TRBV28 with TRBJ2-4; D may correspond to TRBD1 or TRBD2 (5 bases each). The CDR3 totals 13 residues. Between the trimmed V and J ends, which lost 5 bases and 5 bases, there was a span of 10 bases. Germline assignment: CDR1 MDHEN and CDR2 SYDVKM. This chain's CDR3 is CASSDGAENIQYF. The DNA for the CDR3 is TGTGCCAGCAGTGACGGGGCCGAAAACATTCAGTACTTC.

This chain links TRBV6-1 with TRBJ1-4, with TRBD1 identical over 10 bases. CDR3 size: 16 residues. From germline, CDR1 is MNHNS and CDR2 SASEGT. The V gene end was trimmed by 10 bases and the J gene end by 4 bases; junction bases not matched to a gene: 12. Written as DNA, the CDR3 is TGTGCCACCAAGACAGGGGGCGGGAGGGGTAATGAAAAACTGTTTTTT. This sequence encodes CATKTGGGRGNEKLFF.

The gene calls are TRBV28 and TRBJ2-7, with D unresolved. Germline CDR1 and CDR2: MDHEN and SYDVKM. CDR3 length: 12 residues. V dropped 5 bases and J dropped 3 bases, with 8 bases sitting between them. CDR3 DNA sequence: TGTGCCAGCAGTCCTCAGTTCTACGAGCAGTACTTC. Protein product: CASSPQFYEQYF.

V is TRBV6-6 and J is TRBJ1-4; D remains unclear. Trimming removed 6 bases at V and 8 bases at J, with 10 bases between. CDR1 is MNHNY, CDR2 SVGAGI, per germline (reference sequence). The CDR3 is made up of 12 amino acids. The CDR3 DNA reads as TGTGCCAGCAGCTTAACTGAGGAAAAACTGTTTTTT. Amino acids: CASSLTEEKLFF.

The V and J genes are TRBV6-1 and TRBJ1-1, with D uncertain. This CDR3 contains 14 residues. V lost 8 bases to trimming and J lost 2 bases, with 15 bases between them. Germline V lookup: CDR1 MNHNS, CDR2 SASEGT. The CDR3 DNA follows: TGTGCCAGCCTTCCCCGGCAGACCAACACTGAAGCTTTCTTT. Translated, it gives CASLPRQTNTEAFF.

This clonotype was detected many times. The rearrangement links TRBV2 to TRBJ2-3; TRBD2 agrees at 7 bases. This CDR3 is 14 amino acids long. CDR1 is SNHLY and CDR2 is FYNNEI in the germline V gene. The V gene end was trimmed by 1 base and the J gene end by 6 bases; junction bases not matched to a gene: 4. The CDR3 coding sequence is TGTGCCAGCAGTGAAGAACTAGCGTCGGATACGCAGTATTTT. It is translated as CASSEELASDTQYF.

Turning to this clonotype: The junction and the germline gene differ at one end; a read error may be behind it. The V gene is TRBV11-1, the J gene TRBJ2-3, with 10 bases that match TRBD2. Germline assignment: CDR1 SGHAT and CDR2 FQDESV (reference sequence). The CDR3 sequence is 18 residues long. The CDR3: CASTLPLAGQKSTDTQYF. The CDR3 bases are TGTGCCAGCACCTTACCACTAGCGGGGCAAAAAAGCACAGATACGCAGTATTTT.

The CDR3 sequence is CSAPTPTRGNYGYTF. CDR3 in DNA: TGCAGTGCTCCAACCCCCACCCGGGGTAACTATGGCTACACCTTC. This chain links TRBV20-1 with TRBJ1-2, with D unclear. Germline CDR1 DFQATT, CDR2 SNEGSKA (reference sequence). V was cut by 5 bases and J by 1 base, with 17 bases left in between. CDR3 length equals 15 residues.

This clonotype was seen only a few times. In nucleotides, the CDR3 is TGTGCCAGCGCCGGGGGCGGCTCCTACGAGCAGTACTTC. It yields the protein CASAGGGSYEQYF. The V gene is TRBV2, the J gene TRBJ2-7; either TRBD1 or TRBD2 may fit D (6 bases each). The germline V gene encodes CDR1 SNHLY and CDR2 FYNNEI. The CDR3 has 13 amino acids. The V end lost 8 bases, the J end lost 0 bases, and 11 bases lay between the germline ends.

This clonotype was found many times. The CDR3, as DNA: TGTGCCAGCAGTTTATCGGATGAGACCCAGTACTTC. This encodes CASSLSDETQYF. This sequence joins TRBV27 and TRBJ2-5; D remains ambiguous. CDR1 and CDR2 from the germline V gene are MNHEY and SMNVEV (reference sequence). This CDR3 is built from 12 residues. Trimming pared 0 bases from V and 5 bases from J, leaving 4 bases between.

The chain carries TRBV30 and TRBJ2-7; D may be TRBD2 (6 bases). This CDR3 region has 15 residues. Trimming removed 5 bases from V and 0 bases from J, with 17 bases in between. Germline-derived CDR1 and CDR2 are GTSNPN and SVGIG (reference sequence). The CDR3 protein is CAWSRSSGSSYEQYF. DNA of the CDR3: TGTGCCTGGTCAAGAAGTAGCGGTAGCTCCTACGAGCAGTACTTC.

The chain carries TRBV20-1 and TRBJ1-1; D call uncertain. Looked up from germline, CDR1 is DFQATT and CDR2 is SNEGSKA (reference sequence). The CDR3 has 14 residues. Between the trimmed V and J ends, which lost 2 bases and 0 bases, there was a span of 10 bases. CDR3 amino acids: CSARFDLMNTEAFF. CDR3 nucleotides: TGCAGTGCTAGATTCGACTTAATGAACACTGAAGCTTTCTTT.

The chain uses TRBV30 and TRBJ1-2; D not certain. Trimming removed 0 bases from V and 8 bases from J, with 13 bases in between. Germline V gene sequence: CDR1 GTSNPN, CDR2 SVGIG (reference sequence). CDR3 length: 13 residues. CDR3: CAWSVAVGVGYTF. The CDR3 DNA reads TGTGCCTGGAGTGTGGCAGTCGGGGTCGGCTACACCTTC.

V is TRBV30 and J is TRBJ1-1; weak D call: TRBD1 (5 bases). Germline V gene data show CDR1 as GTSNPN and CDR2 as SVGIG (reference sequence). The V end lost 1 base, the J end lost 4 bases, and 10 bases lay between the germline ends. This CDR3 contains 13 residues. CDR3 sequence reads: CAWSEGSPTEAFF. In DNA, the CDR3 is TGTGCCTGGAGTGAGGGGTCGCCCACTGAAGCTTTCTTT.

This clonotype came up once. The J gene is TRBJ2-3, the V gene TRBV25-1; D call uncertain. The CDR3 contains 15 residues. In germline, CDR1 is MGHDK, CDR2 SYGVNS. V was trimmed by 7 bases and J by 4 bases, leaving 18 bases between them. The CDR3 spells CASKGIEATSDTQYF. DNA for the CDR3: TGTGCCAGCAAAGGGATAGAAGCAACCTCAGATACGCAGTATTTT. Combining the CDR3 with reference TRBV25-1 and TRBJ2-3 gives the whole variable domain EADIYQTPRYLVIGTGKKITLECSQTMGHDKMYWYQQDPGMELHLIHYSYGVNSTEKGDLSSESTVSRIRTEHFPLTLESARPSHTSQYLCASKGIEATSDTQYFGPGTRLTVL.

This clonotype was counted only a few times. The chain employs TRBV4-1 and TRBJ2-7, with a possible D match to TRBD2 (6 bases). V was trimmed by 4 bases and J by 3 bases, leaving 22 bases between them. CDR1 and CDR2 (germline): MGHRA, YSYEKL. The CDR3 is 17 amino acids. CDR3 residues: CASSPSWEDLPLYEQYF. CDR3 sequence (DNA): TGCGCCAGCAGCCCGTCGTGGGAGGACCTACCCCTCTACGAGCAGTACTTC.

This chain uses TRBV5-1 with TRBJ2-7; D might be TRBD1 or TRBD2, each matching 5 bases. The CDR3 totals 17 residues. Germline V gene data show CDR1 as SGHRS and CDR2 as YFSETQ. Trimming removed 1 base from V and 0 bases from J, with 17 bases in between. CDR3 amino acids: CASSLYGRMGTSYEQYF. The CDR3 DNA reads as TGCGCCAGCAGCTTGTATGGTCGCATGGGGACCTCCTACGAGCAGTACTTC.

In this sample, this clonotype turned up many times. The chain's CDR3 is CASSEYVGTAKPGGETQYF. As DNA, the CDR3 is TGTGCCAGCAGTGAATATGTGGGGACAGCCAAACCCGGCGGGGAGACCCAGTACTTC. The chain links TRBV25-1 to TRBJ2-5, with TRBD1 matching over 7 bases. The V and J ends lost 0 bases and 5 bases, in that order; junction bases with no gene match: 18. CDR3 length: 19 residues. From germline, CDR1 is MGHDK and CDR2 SYGVNS.

This clonotype was detected many times. The rearrangement uses TRBV7-6 and TRBJ1-4; a possible D gene is TRBD1 (6 bases). The CDR3 runs 13 residues. V shed 3 bases and J shed 8 bases, with 10 bases lying between them. Germline values: CDR1 SGHVS, CDR2 FNYEAQ. CDR3 in amino acids: CASSLTRGEKLFF. In nucleotides, the CDR3 is TGTGCCAGCAGCTTGACGAGGGGGGAAAAACTGTTTTTT.

This clonotype was detected only a few times. The chain uses TRBV7-9 and TRBJ1-1, with D maybe TRBD1 (6 bases). The CDR3 is 15 amino acids. Trimming cost V 5 bases and J 4 bases, with 17 bases left between them. From germline, CDR1 is SEHNR and CDR2 FQNEAQ (reference sequence). DNA for the CDR3: TGTGCCAGCAGCGCACAGGGTAAGGGACCCACTGAAGCTTTCTTT. As protein: CASSAQGKGPTEAFF.

The chain carries TRBV19 and TRBJ2-1; 9 bases map to TRBD2. The V gene's germline CDR1 is LNHDA and CDR2 SQIVND (reference sequence). V shed 3 bases and J 10 bases; nucleotides not matched to a gene: 10. The length of the CDR3 is 15 residues. In nucleotides, the CDR3 is TGTGCCAGTAGTATGGGGGTTAGCGGGAGACGGGAGCAGTTCTTC. Translating gives CASSMGVSGRREQFF.

At least ten counts were recorded for this clonotype. The genes are TRBV29-1 and TRBJ2-1; TRBD1 aligns across 7 bases. The germline gives CDR1 SQVTM, CDR2 ANQGSEA. The CDR3 sequence is 11 residues long. The J segment lost 7 bases and the V segment lost 6 bases, leaving 3 bases of the junction unmatched. The CDR3 nucleotides read TGCAGCGTAGAGGACAGGAATGAGCAGTTCTTC. Protein sequence: CSVEDRNEQFF.